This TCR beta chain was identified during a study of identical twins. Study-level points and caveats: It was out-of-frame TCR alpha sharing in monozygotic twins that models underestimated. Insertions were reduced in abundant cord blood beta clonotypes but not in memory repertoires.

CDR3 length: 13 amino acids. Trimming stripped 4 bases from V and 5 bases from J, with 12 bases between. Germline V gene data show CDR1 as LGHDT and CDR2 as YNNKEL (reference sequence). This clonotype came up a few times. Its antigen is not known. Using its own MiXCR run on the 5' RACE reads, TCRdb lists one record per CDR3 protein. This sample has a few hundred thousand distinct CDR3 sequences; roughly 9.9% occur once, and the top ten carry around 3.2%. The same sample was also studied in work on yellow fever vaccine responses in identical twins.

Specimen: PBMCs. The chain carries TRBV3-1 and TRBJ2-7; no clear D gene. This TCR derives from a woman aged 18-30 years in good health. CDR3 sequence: CASSLSVTNEQYF. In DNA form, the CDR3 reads TGTGCCAGCAGCCTCTCCGTCACCAACGAGCAGTACTTC.